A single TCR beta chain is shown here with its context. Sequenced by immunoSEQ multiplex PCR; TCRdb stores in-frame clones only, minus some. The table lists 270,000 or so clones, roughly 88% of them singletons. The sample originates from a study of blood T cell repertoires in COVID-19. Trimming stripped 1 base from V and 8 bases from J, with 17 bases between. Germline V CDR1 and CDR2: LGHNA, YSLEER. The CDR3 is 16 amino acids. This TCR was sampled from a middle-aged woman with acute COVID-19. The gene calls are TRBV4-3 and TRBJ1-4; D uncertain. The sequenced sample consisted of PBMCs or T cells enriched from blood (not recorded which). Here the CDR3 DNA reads TGCGCCAGCAGCCAAGGAAGCGGGTCCTTGGGCGAAAAACTGTTTTTT. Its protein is CASSQGSGSLGEKLFF.